This T cell receptor beta chain was sequenced in a study of blood T cells in healthy people across ages. Study-level information: In model experiments, template switching was able to capture about one barcoded beta molecule for every two T cells that were present.

Alongside a J-beta primer mix, a sample-barcoded 5' primer served in a second PCR lasting about 6 to 11 cycles. Carrying 12 random nucleotides, a template-switch adaptor labeled each individual cDNA molecule. TCRdb fed the 5' RACE reads into MiXCR, producing one record per CDR3 protein. The sample records some 1.5 million distinct CDR3 sequences, roughly 43% being singletons. As regards this clonotype: Its matching antigen is unknown.

Trimming shortened V by 2 bases and J by 2 bases, and 14 bases separated the two germline ends. Germline V gives CDR1 MNHEY, CDR2 SMNVEV (reference sequence). This CDR3 has 16 residues. General study results and limits: TCR beta diversity, measured per million T cells, fell in a roughly linear way with age.

RNA extraction gave at least 5 micrograms of total RNA per sample. Sequenced sample: blood. The rearrangement links TRBV27 to TRBJ2-3; D tentatively fits TRBD1 or TRBD2 (5 bases each). This TCR was recovered from a woman aged 18-29 years in good health. This CDR3 reads CASSLMGPGITDTQYF. DNA of the CDR3: TGTGCCAGCAGTTTAATGGGACCCGGAATCACAGATACGCAGTATTTT.